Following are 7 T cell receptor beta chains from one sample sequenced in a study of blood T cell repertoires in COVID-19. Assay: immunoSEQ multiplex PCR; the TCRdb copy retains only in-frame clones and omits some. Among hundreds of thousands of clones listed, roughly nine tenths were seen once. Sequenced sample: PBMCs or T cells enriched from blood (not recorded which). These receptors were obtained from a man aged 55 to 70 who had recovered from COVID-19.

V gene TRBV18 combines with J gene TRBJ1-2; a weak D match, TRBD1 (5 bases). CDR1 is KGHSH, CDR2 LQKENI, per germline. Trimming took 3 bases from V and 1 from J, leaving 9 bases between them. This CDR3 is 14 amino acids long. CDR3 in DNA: TGTGCCAGCTCACCGCAGGGCGATAACTATGGCTACACCTTC. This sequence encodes CASSPQGDNYGYTF.

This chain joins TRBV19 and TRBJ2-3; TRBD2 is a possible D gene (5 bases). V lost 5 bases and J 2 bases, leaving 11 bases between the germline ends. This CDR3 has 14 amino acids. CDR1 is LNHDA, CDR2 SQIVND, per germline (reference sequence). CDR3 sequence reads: CASSLGGHTDTQYF. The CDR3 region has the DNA TGTGCCAGTAGTCTGGGCGGGCACACAGATACGCAGTATTTT.

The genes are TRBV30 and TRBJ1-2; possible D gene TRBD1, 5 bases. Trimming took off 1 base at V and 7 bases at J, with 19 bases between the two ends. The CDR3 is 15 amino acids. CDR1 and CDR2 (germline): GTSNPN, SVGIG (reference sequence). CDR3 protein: CAWSDNLQGLGGYTF. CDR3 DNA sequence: TGTGCCTGGAGTGACAACCTCCAGGGTCTCGGTGGCTACACCTTC. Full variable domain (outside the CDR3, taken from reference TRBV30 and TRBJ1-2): SQTIHQWPATLVQPVGSPLSLECTVEGTSNPNLYWYRQAAGRGLQLLFYSVGIGQISSEVPQNLSASRPQDRQFILSSKKLLLSDSGFYLCAWSDNLQGLGGYTFGSGTRLTVV.

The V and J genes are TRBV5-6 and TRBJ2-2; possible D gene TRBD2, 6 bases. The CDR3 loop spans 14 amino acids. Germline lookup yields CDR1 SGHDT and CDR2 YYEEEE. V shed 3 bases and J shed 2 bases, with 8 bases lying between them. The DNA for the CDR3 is TGTGCCAGCAGCTGGGGACTCAACACCGGGGAGCTGTTTTTT. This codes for CASSWGLNTGELFF.

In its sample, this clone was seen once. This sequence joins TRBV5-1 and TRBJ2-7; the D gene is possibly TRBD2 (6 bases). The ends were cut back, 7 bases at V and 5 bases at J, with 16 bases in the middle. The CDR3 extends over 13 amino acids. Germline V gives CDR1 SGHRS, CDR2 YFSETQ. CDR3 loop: CASLATGSNEQYF. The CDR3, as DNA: TGCGCCAGCCTAGCCACCGGGAGCAACGAGCAGTACTTC.

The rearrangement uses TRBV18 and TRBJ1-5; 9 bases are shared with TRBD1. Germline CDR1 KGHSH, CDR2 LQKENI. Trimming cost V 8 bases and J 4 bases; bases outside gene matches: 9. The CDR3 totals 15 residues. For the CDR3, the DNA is TGTGCCAGCATGACGGGACAGGGAAAGAATCAGCCCCAGCATTTT. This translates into CASMTGQGKNQPQHF.

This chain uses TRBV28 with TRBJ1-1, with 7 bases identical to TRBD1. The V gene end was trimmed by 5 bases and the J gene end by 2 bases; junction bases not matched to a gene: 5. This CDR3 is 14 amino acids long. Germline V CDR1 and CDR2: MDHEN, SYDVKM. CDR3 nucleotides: TGTGCCAGCAGTCTGACAGGGCTTAACACTGAAGCTTTCTTT. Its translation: CASSLTGLNTEAFF.